The 9 T cell receptor beta chains in this list originate from one sample, sequenced in a study of T cell responses to AZD1222 COVID-19 vaccine. Clones were sequenced by immunoSEQ multiplex PCR, and TCRdb holds only the in-frame ones, with some missing. The profile shows 90,000 to 110,000 clones, approximately 87% of them singletons. Sample: peripheral blood, taken 28 days after the second AZD1222 dose. These receptors all come from an adult who received the AZD1222 COVID-19 vaccine.

The V and J genes are TRBV19 and TRBJ1-5; 12 bases fit TRBD1. The CDR3 spans 16 residues. V gave up 5 bases and J gave up 7 bases; unmatched junction bases: 9. Per the germline V gene, CDR1 is LNHDA and CDR2 is SQIVND (reference sequence). CDR3 protein: CASSAPGQGAGQPQHF. In DNA form, the CDR3 reads TGTGCCAGTAGTGCTCCGGGACAGGGGGCAGGGCAGCCCCAGCATTTT.

The chain is built from TRBV4-2 and TRBJ2-1, with 9 nucleotides matching TRBD2. CDR3 length: 18 residues. CDR1 and CDR2 from the germline V gene are LGHNA and YNFKEQ. V lost 0 bases to trimming and J lost 4 bases; unmatched junction nucleotides: 10. The CDR3 protein is CASSQELPLAGPYNEQFF. CDR3 sequence (DNA): TGTGCCAGCAGCCAAGAGCTCCCCCTAGCGGGACCGTACAATGAGCAGTTCTTC.

The V call is TRBV7-2, the J call TRBJ2-4, with 13 nucleotides matching TRBD2. The germline V gene has CDR1 SGHTA and CDR2 FQGNSA. The CDR3 extends over 13 amino acids. The junction had 7 bases not matched to a gene; V was cut back by 5 bases and J by 15 bases. CDR3 sequence reads: CASSDGTSGVRYF. CDR3 DNA: TGTGCCAGCAGCGACGGGACTAGCGGGGTGAGGTACTTC.

V is TRBV4-3 and J is TRBJ2-2; D is undetermined. The CDR3 sequence is 13 residues long. V was pared by 2 bases and J by 6 bases, with 7 bases between. CDR1 is LGHNA, CDR2 YSLEER, per germline. The DNA for the CDR3 is TGCGCCAGCAGCCAAACACGGGCCGGGGAGCTGTTTTTT. It translates to CASSQTRAGELFF.

This chain links TRBV21-1 with TRBJ2-6; the DNA was not compared with TRBD2, the D call given in the table. TRBV21-1 is a known pseudogene. The CDR3 sequence is 23 residues long. The CDR3 protein is CASSNPQEVDGGTKNSGANVLTF. For the CDR3, the DNA is TGTGCCAGCAGCAATCCCCAAGAAGTTGATGGCGGGACTAAAAACTCTGGGGCCAACGTCCTGACTTTC.

This clone was seen a few times. This chain uses TRBV7-9 with TRBJ1-5; the D is unclear. The V gene's germline CDR1 is SEHNR and CDR2 FQNEAQ (reference sequence). This CDR3 is built from 13 residues. V was pared by 6 bases and J by 1 base, with 7 bases between. CDR3 sequence: CASSAESNQPQHF. In nucleotides, the CDR3 is TGTGCCAGCAGTGCGGAGAGCAATCAGCCCCAGCATTTT. Combining the CDR3 with reference TRBV7-9 and TRBJ1-5 gives the whole variable domain DTGVSQNPRHKITKRGQNVTFRCDPISEHNRLYWYRQTLGQGPEFLTYFQNEAQLEKSRLLSDRFSAERPKGSFSTLEIQRTEQGDSAMYLCASSAESNQPQHFGDGTRLSIL.

The genes are TRBV5-1 and TRBJ2-1; 9 bases agree with TRBD2. The junction had 8 bases not matched to a gene; V was cut back by 0 bases and J by 7 bases. The germline V gene encodes CDR1 SGHRS and CDR2 YFSETQ. This CDR3 comprises 16 residues. The CDR3 region is CASSLALAGGLNEQFF. The CDR3 nucleotides read TGCGCCAGCAGCTTGGCCCTTGCGGGAGGGTTAAATGAGCAGTTCTTC.

The rearrangement joins TRBV10-3 to TRBJ2-1; D is undetermined. Germline V lookup: CDR1 ENHRY, CDR2 SYGVKD. The V gene lost 3 bases and the J gene lost 8 bases, with 14 bases spanning the gap. The CDR3 runs to 14 residues. The CDR3 sequence is CAISEGRNGDEQFF. CDR3 DNA sequence: TGTGCCATCAGTGAAGGCCGAAATGGGGATGAGCAGTTCTTC.

The chain recombines TRBV4-1 with TRBJ2-5; TRBD1 agrees at 7 bases. The CDR3 loop spans 16 amino acids. In germline, CDR1 is MGHRA, CDR2 YSYEKL. After removal of 0 bases from V and 5 bases from J, the junction contained 9 bases not matched to a gene. The CDR3 loop is CASSQDLSQGWETQYF. CDR3 DNA sequence: TGCGCCAGCAGCCAAGATCTATCACAGGGGTGGGAGACCCAGTACTTC.